The clone carrying this T cell receptor beta chain came up once. Its antigen is not known. These data belong to a study of T cell responses to AZD1222 COVID-19 vaccine. General study points: Among the donors, most were white British and more were female, and clonal diversity was possibly underestimated. Only six individuals given AZD1222 were seropositive at baseline.

This CDR3 has 16 amino acids. Trimming removed 3 bases from V and 4 bases from J; junction bases left unmatched: 8. CDR1 is MDHEN, CDR2 SYDVKM, per germline. Assay: immunoSEQ multiplex PCR; the TCRdb copy retains only in-frame clones and omits some. The sample has over 150,000 clones; 80% to 95% are singletons. The sequences come from peripheral blood, collected 28 days after the second dose of the MenACWY control vaccine. The rearrangement uses TRBV28 and TRBJ2-2; the match to TRBD2 covers 7 bases. This TCR was sampled from an adult who received the MenACWY meningococcal vaccine as a control. The CDR3 is CASSFSFGEGTGELFF. The CDR3 DNA follows: TGTGCCAGCAGTTTCTCCTTCGGGGAGGGCACCGGGGAGCTGTTTTTT.